Detailed here is one T cell receptor (beta chain). What antigen it recognizes has not been identified. The sample holds no much larger clone one base away, and base qualities are not on file. Libraries were constructed by the immunoSEQ multiplex PCR assay. For the multiplex PCR, a mixture combining 60 forward primers for TCR Vbeta segments and 13 reverse primers for TCR Jbeta segments was used. The CDR3 region of rearranged TCR beta genes was amplified from genomic DNA with a multiplex PCR assay. Amplified TCR beta libraries were sequenced as 87-base-pair reads on the Illumina HiSeq System. The study's processing was this. In a later analysis, 80 million or so unique TCR beta chains were counted across the 650 to 750 repertoires, and around 10 million of these chains were shared by at least two donors. Raw reads were error-corrected and collapsed into unique sequences with a nearest-neighbor algorithm that merged closely related sequences to remove PCR and sequencing errors. V, D and J gene segments were assigned by aligning CDR3 sequences to IMGT reference sequences. For a sequence to be retained, a match of at least six nucleotides to both a V gene segment and a J gene segment was required. Rearrangements were classified as productive when the CDR3 lacked stop codons and remained in frame with V and J, and all other rearrangements were classified as non-productive. CDR3 was defined by IMGT convention, running from the second conserved V-encoded cysteine to the conserved J-encoded phenylalanine. Sequences without an unambiguous match to a single V gene segment were excluded from the earlier analysis of several hundred of the donors. In an earlier analysis of 450 to 700 of the donors, V segments were called functional above 56.7% productive rearrangements and were called segregating when the between-donor standard deviation exceeded 5%. A statistical classification framework was built for diagnosing cytomegalovirus status from the catalog of TCR beta chain sequences. V and J gene assignment, in a later analysis, came from comparing TCR nucleotide sequences with IMGT/GENE-DB human TR gene sequences. In a later analysis, CDR3 sequences and most-parsimonious VDJ recombination scenarios were assigned using the TCRdist pipeline. In a later analysis, every TCR beta chain was defined by the combination of its CDR3 amino acid sequence and its V-gene family, and reads without a unique V-gene family were dropped. In a later analysis, 450 to 600 highly shared, low-generation-probability nucleotide sequences were removed to address suspected cross-contamination and a sequencing artifact. A later analysis calculated a clonal expansion index for each public chain from normalized within-repertoire ranks of inferred template counts. A later analysis computed generation probabilities with a VDJ recombination model fitted to out-of-frame rearrangements, and checked the results against IGoR. A later analysis scored TCR-TCR, TCR-HLA and TCR-CMV co-occurrence with hypergeometric tests, applying a repertoire-size bias correction to TCR pairs. False discovery rates were estimated in a later analysis by permuting HLA or CMV assignments 20 times. In a later analysis, co-occurring TCRs were grouped with DBSCAN, and TCRdist sequence similarity was added when clustering was performed within HLA-allele-positive subsets. Repertoires with fewer than 30,000 or more than 120,000 public chains, plus five repertoires with anomalous nucleotide sharing, were excluded from co-occurrence clustering. The clones in this table, taken by TCRdb from immuneACCESS, are in-frame only. Not every clone is retained; where verified, under half of the shortfall comes from an unresolved V gene, and the cause of the rest is unknown. Clonal size and the V and J genes are those of that table, whereas D and trimming came from the DNA. The sample yields 160,000 or so clones; roughly four fifths were counted once. The leading ten clones occupy about 1.3% of the sample.

This sample is drawn from a study of cytomegalovirus exposure and HLA in healthy donors (dated by TCRdb to the late 2010s). About the investigation overall: According to an earlier analysis of 550 to 750 of the donors, about 179 million T cells yielded approximately 120 million unique TCR beta sequences and approximately 280 Gb of sequence data. The study used immunosequencing to profile the T cell repertoires of more than 650 subjects and linked those repertoires to cytomegalovirus serostatus. The study aimed to test whether signatures of past pathogen exposure could be identified by cataloging public T cell receptors. HLA typing included class I and class II loci at four-digit resolution. All discovery cohort repertoires had been generated on a single sequencing platform. A later genetic analysis used genome-wide SNP genotypes for about 65% of the 666 donors, treating that subset as a discovery cohort. Besides the first cohort of roughly 640 subjects, a separate validation cohort made up of some 110 different subjects was used. Several DR-DQ haplotypes were treated as single units for association and clustering because of strong linkage in the cohort. Typing coverage varied by locus: roughly 629-640 donors for A, B, C, DRB1 and DQB1; 500 to 550 for DQA1; over 600 for DPA1; roughly 470 for DPB1. Among the roughly 400 genotyped donors, 81% belonged to the genetic ancestry cluster associated with self-reported Caucasian donors. Among roughly 400 genotyped donors of the cohort, an average of about 240,000 unique TCR beta nucleotide sequences were sequenced per donor, around a sixth of them non-productive. In the later analysis, no new phenotypic data were used to find candidate immune exposures; instead, reliance was placed on TCR beta sequences and their occurrence across donors. To decide whether each TCR beta V gene segment behaved as functional or pseudogenic, an earlier analysis of 587 of the donors relied on high-throughput TCR beta sequencing. A later analysis re-examined previously published TCR beta repertoires from over 500 donors and added high-resolution HLA genotyping to investigate patterns of TCR occurrence. The study combined high-throughput TCR immunosequencing, statistical association of individual TCRs with disease status, and machine learning to predict cytomegalovirus infection status. About 280 gigabases of sequencing data and tens of millions of unique TCR sequences were included in an early release covering roughly 600 HLA-typed donors. Donor age, sex, ethnicity and CMV serostatus were compiled together with the repertoire data.

Beyond this particular receptor, the publication reports: Broadly in line with IMGT annotations, most TCR beta V segments showed up in productive rearrangements about 90% or about 30% of the time in an earlier analysis of 450 to 750 of the donors. Assigning TCR associations to individual alleles was difficult when HLA alleles, especially DR and DQ, strongly co-occurred. Presence/absence analyses assumed roughly uniform sequencing depth across donors, an assumption that may not hold. In this cohort, only TCR beta chains were sequenced, and detectable features were limited by the absence of alpha or paired-chain data. A group of highly shared sequence variants was considered likely to be a technical artifact of the sequencing pipeline. Most CMV-associated TCR beta chains appeared to be HLA-restricted in a later analysis, and the HLA associations seemed to be driven largely by CMV exposure. A later analysis associated some 17,000 TCR beta sequences with specific HLA alleles at a false discovery rate of 0.05. The earlier analysis of approximately 560 of the donors excluded around 17 rarely observed V segments, including chromosome 9 orphons, because counts were too low. In a later analysis, HLA-associated TCR beta chains showed more clonal expansion and lower generation probabilities than non-associated chains that were equally common. A later analysis found that TCR association rates varied across HLA loci, with DRB1 alleles showing the most associated TCRs and HLA-C alleles the fewest. A few of the identified cytomegalovirus-associated TCR beta chains were confirmed in vitro to be specific for cytomegalovirus antigens. A total of about 150 TCR beta chains were listed by the study as associated with cytomegalovirus. According to a later genetic analysis, donors in an Asian-associated ancestry cluster had fewer N-insertions in productive TCRs than the approximately 690-donor mean. A further reported finding was that TCR beta sequences accurately predicted the HLA-A and HLA-B alleles for most subjects in the first cohort. A later genetic analysis associated a missense DCLRE1C variant with V-gene and J-gene trimming of TCR beta chains, and an independent cohort replicated the association. Across donors, most TCR sequences were observed very rarely, whereas some public TCRs were present in many individuals. Because HLA typing was missing for some donors at each locus, association tests included only the typed subset. Immune exposure information for the cohort was limited to CMV serostatus. The authors suggested that the approach could potentially be extended to other disease states and immunological phenotypes. Cytomegalovirus status was reported to be diagnosed by the classifier with high specificity and sensitivity in both the original and validation cohorts. Correlated functional status among segregating V segments might be attributable to linkage disequilibrium, but an unknown experimental factor could not be ruled out. In a later analysis, several top co-occurrence clusters were reported to appear linked to parvovirus B19, influenza, CMV and Epstein-Barr virus.

In total, roughly 670 healthy bone marrow donors made up the cohort. Cohort members were all nominally healthy when sampled, although unrecorded immune exposures were likely present. The donor tested CMV seronegative and was one of the 352 seronegative cohort members. A peripheral blood sample was provided by each donor, and peripheral blood mononuclear cells were used for TCR beta sequencing. Genomic DNA was extracted from the blood cell samples with the Qiagen DNeasy Blood Extraction Kit. The receptor's source is a man aged 55 to 70 in good health and CMV-seronegative. The source material was PBMCs.

The DNA sequence follows: TGTGCCAGCAGCGTATCTAGCGGGACACACAATGAGCAGTTCTTC. It specifies CASSVSSGTHNEQFF. The chain was built from TRBV9 and TRBJ2-1; TRBD2 fits 9 bases in the junction. Including cysteine and phenylalanine, the CDR3 has 15 amino acids. The CDR3 DNA has 45 bases and is translated from base 1. CDR1 SGDLS and CDR2 YYNGEE were looked up in the germline V gene. V and J are trimmed by 1 base and 5 bases, and the gene matches miss 4 bases of the junction.